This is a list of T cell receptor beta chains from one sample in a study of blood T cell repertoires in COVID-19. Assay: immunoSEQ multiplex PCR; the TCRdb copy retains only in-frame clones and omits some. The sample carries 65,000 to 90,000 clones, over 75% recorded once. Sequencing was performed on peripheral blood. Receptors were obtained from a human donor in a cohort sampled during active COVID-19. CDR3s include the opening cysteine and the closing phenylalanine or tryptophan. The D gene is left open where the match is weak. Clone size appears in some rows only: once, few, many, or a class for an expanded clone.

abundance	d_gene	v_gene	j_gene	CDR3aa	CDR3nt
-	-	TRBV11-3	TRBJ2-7	CASSPSVSGEQYF	TGTGCCAGCAGCCCCTCCGTGAGTGGCGAGCAGTACTTC
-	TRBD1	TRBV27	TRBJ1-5	CASSLTGYYSNQPQHF	TGTGCCAGCAGTTTGACAGGGTATTATAGCAATCAGCCCCAGCATTTT
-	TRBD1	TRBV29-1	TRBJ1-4	CSAAGTGSEKLFF	TGCAGCGCCGCCGGGACAGGGAGTGAAAAACTGTTTTTT
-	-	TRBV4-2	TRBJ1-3	CASSHEATGLSGNTIYF	TGTGCCAGCAGCCACGAAGCGACAGGACTCTCTGGAAACACCATATATTTT
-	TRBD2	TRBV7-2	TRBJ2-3	CASSGTSGEDTQYF	TGTGCCAGCAGCGGGACTAGCGGGGAAGATACGCAGTATTTT
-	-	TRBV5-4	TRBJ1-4	CASSLAGGGEKLFF	TGTGCCAGCAGCTTGGCGGGGGGGGGTGAAAAACTGTTTTTT
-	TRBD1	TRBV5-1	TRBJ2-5	CASSPRTGGQETQYF	TGCGCCAGCAGCCCCAGGACAGGGGGGCAAGAGACCCAGTACTTC
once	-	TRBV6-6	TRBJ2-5	CASRTLRDNQETQYF	TGTGCCAGCAGGACCCTCCGGGACAACCAAGAGACCCAGTACTTC
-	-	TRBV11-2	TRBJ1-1	CASKDQGYTEAFF	TGTGCCAGCAAGGACCAGGGCTACACTGAAGCTTTCTTT
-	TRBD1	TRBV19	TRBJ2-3	CASASTGGSDTQYF	TGTGCCAGCGCCTCGACAGGGGGATCAGATACGCAGTATTTT
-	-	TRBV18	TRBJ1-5	CASYWDISSNQPQHF	TGTGCCAGCTACTGGGACATCAGTAGCAATCAGCCCCAGCATTTT
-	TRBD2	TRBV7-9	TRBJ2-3	CASSQRTSGETTQYF	TGTGCCAGCAGCCAGCGGACTAGCGGAGAAACGACGCAGTATTTT
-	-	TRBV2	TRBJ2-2	CASRTLRGNTGELFF	TGTGCCAGCAGAACTCTCCGGGGGAACACCGGGGAGCTGTTTTTT
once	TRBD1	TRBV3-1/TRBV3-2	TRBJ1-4	CASSQEGQGDEKLFF	TGTGCCAGCAGCCAAGAGGGGCAGGGGGATGAAAAACTGTTTTTT
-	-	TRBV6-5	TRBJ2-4	CASSYRGLLAKNIQYF	TGTGCCAGCAGTTACAGGGGACTTCTGGCCAAAAACATTCAGTACTTC
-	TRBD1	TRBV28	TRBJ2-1	CASSASGQGLLGLF	TGTGCCAGCAGCGCCTCAGGACAGGGTCTACTAGGGCTCTTC
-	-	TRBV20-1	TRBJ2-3	CSASGSANTDTQYF	TGCAGTGCTAGTGGTAGCGCGAACACAGATACGCAGTATTTT
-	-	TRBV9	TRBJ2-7	CASHLGASAAAYEQYF	TGTGCCAGCCACCTGGGGGCCAGCGCAGCAGCCTACGAGCAGTACTTC
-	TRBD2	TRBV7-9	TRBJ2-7	CASSLATSGSYEQYF	TGTGCCAGCAGCTTAGCGACTAGCGGGAGTTACGAGCAGTACTTC
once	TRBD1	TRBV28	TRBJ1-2	CASSLTGQGDSGGYTF	TGTGCCAGCAGTTTAACGGGACAGGGGGACTCCGGCGGCTACACCTTC
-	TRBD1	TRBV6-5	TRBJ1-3	CASSRQGSGNTIYF	TGTGCCAGCTCACGACAGGGGAGCGGAAACACCATATATTTT
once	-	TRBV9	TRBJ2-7	CASSLGGLGEQYF	TGTGCCAGCAGCCTCGGGGGGCTGGGCGAGCAGTACTTC
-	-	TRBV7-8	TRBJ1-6	CASSVGAPLHF	TGTGCCAGCAGCGTAGGGGCTCCCCTCCACTTT
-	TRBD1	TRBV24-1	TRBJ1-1	CATSDRGQIIGAFF	TGTGCCACCAGTGACCGGGGACAGATTATTGGGGCTTTCTTT
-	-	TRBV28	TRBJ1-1	CASKTTGKEAFF	TGTGCCAGCAAAACCACAGGGAAGGAAGCTTTCTTT
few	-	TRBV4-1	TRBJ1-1	CASEARMGGRETEAFF	TGCGCCAGCGAAGCCAGGATGGGGGGGCGAGAAACTGAAGCTTTCTTT
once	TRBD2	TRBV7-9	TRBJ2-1	CASSSAPRTSGRGNEQFF	TGTGCCAGCAGCTCCGCCCCGCGAACTAGCGGGAGAGGGAATGAGCAGTTCTTC
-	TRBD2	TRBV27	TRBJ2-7	CASSLVAGISYEQYF	TGTGCCAGCAGTCTTGTAGCGGGGATCTCCTACGAGCAGTACTTC
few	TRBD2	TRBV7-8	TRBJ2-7	CASSPRTSGNVYEQYF	TGTGCCAGCAGCCCGCGGACTAGCGGTAATGTCTACGAGCAGTACTTC
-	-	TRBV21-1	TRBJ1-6	CASRGIRGSPLHF	TGTGCCAGCAGGGGGATTAGGGGTTCACCCCTCCACTTT
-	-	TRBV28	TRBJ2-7	CASTRDIRFDQYF	TGTGCCAGCACCCGGGACATCAGGTTCGATCAGTACTTC
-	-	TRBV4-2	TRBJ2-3	CASSQGRNEGGQYF	TGTGCCAGCAGCCAAGGCCGGAACGAGGGTGGGCAGTATTTT
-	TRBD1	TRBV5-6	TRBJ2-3	CASSEYRGGTDTQYF	TGTGCCAGCAGCGAATACAGGGGTGGGACAGATACGCAGTATTTT
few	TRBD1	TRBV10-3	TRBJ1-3	CAVSTGDGSGNTIYF	TGTGCCGTTTCGACAGGGGACGGCTCTGGAAACACCATATATTTT
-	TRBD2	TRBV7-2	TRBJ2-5	CASSLIRTSQQETQYF	TGTGCCAGCAGCCTAATTCGGACTAGCCAACAAGAGACCCAGTACTTC
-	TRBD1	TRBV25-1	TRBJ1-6	CASSEATGGYSPLHF	TGTGCCAGCAGTGAGGCCACAGGGGGATATTCACCCCTCCACTTT